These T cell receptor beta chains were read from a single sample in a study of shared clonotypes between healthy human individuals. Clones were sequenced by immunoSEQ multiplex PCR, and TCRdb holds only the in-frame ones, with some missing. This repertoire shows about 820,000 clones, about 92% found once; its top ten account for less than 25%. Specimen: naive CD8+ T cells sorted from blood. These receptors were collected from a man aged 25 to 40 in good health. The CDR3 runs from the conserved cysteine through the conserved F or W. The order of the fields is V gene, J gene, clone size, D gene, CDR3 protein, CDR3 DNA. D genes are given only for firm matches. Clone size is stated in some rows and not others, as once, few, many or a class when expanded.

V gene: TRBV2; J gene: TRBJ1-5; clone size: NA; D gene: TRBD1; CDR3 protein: CASSFLQGAIGNQPQHF; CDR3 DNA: TGTGCCAGCAGCTTCCTACAGGGGGCGATAGGCAATCAGCCCCAGCATTTT
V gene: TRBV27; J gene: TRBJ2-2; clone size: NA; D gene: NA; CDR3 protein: CASSLIPNTGELFF; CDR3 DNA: TGTGCCAGCAGTCTTATTCCGAACACCGGGGAGCTGTTTTTT
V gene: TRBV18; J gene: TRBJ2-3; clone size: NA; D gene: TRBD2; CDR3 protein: CASSPALAGLLVGNTDTQYF; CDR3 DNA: TGTGCCAGCTCACCAGCCCTAGCGGGACTTTTAGTCGGGAACACAGATACGCAGTATTTT
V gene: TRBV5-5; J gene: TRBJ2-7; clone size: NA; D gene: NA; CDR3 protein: CASSGQNEQYF; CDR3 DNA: TGTGCCAGCAGCGGGCAGAACGAGCAGTACTTC
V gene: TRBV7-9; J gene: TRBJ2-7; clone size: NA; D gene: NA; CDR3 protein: CASSFGPDEQYF; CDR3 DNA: TGTGCCAGCAGCTTCGGGCCCGACGAGCAGTACTTC
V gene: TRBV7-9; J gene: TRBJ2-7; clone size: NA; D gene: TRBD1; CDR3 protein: CASSPGTGDYEQYF; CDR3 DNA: TGTGCCAGCAGCCCGGGGACAGGGGACTACGAGCAGTACTTC
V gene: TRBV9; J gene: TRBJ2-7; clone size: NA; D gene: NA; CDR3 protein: CASSVEGGLAAEDEQYF; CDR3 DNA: TGTGCCAGCAGCGTAGAGGGGGGGCTAGCGGCGGAGGACGAGCAGTACTTC
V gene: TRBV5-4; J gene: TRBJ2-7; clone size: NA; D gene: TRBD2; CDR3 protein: CASSSETSVFDEQYF; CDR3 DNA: TGTGCCAGCAGCTCGGAGACTAGCGTTTTTGACGAGCAGTACTTC
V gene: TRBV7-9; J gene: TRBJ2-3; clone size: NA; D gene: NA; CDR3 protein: CASSPVATQYF; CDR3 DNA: TGTGCCAGCAGCCCAGTCGCTACGCAGTATTTT
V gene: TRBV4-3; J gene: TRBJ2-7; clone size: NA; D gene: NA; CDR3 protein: CASSQEGLRSEQYF; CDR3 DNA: TGCGCCAGCAGCCAAGAAGGGCTCAGAAGCGAGCAGTACTTC
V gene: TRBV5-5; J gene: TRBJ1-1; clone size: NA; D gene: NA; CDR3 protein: CASSLVGAPIEAFF; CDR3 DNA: TGTGCCAGCAGCTTGGTAGGGGCTCCGATTGAAGCTTTCTTT
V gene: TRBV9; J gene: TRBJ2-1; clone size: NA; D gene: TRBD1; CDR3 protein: CASSSFTGGLDGNEQFF; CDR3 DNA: TGTGCCAGCAGCTCTTTTACAGGGGGGCTTGACGGCAATGAGCAGTTCTTC
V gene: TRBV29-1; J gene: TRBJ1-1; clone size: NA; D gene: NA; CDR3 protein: CSVEIKTAPNHTEAFF; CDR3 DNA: TGCAGCGTTGAAATTAAGACAGCCCCAAACCACACTGAAGCTTTCTTT
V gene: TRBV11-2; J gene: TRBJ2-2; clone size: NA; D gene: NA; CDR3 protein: CAGRAGTGELFF; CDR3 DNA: TGTGCCGGCCGGGCGGGGACCGGGGAGCTGTTTTTT
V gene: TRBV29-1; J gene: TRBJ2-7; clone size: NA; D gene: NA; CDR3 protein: CSVETGDSSYEQYF; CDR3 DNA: TGCAGCGTTGAGACGGGAGATAGCTCCTACGAGCAGTACTTC
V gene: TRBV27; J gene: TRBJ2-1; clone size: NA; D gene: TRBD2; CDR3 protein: CASSSLAGGNYNEQFF; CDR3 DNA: TGTGCCAGCAGTTCCCTAGCGGGAGGTAACTACAATGAGCAGTTCTTC
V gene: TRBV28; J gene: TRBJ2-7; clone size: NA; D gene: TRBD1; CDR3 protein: CASKILRKKQGVYEQYF; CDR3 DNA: TGTGCCAGCAAAATACTACGAAAAAAACAGGGGGTCTACGAGCAGTACTTC
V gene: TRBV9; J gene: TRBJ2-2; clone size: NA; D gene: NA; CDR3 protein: CASSDGEGGTGELFF; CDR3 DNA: TGTGCCAGCAGCGACGGAGAGGGGGGGACCGGGGAGCTGTTTTTT
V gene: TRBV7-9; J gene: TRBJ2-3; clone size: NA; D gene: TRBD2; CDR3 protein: CASSLLMEREGPTDTQYF; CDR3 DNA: TGTGCCAGCAGCTTACTTATGGAGCGGGAGGGCCCGACAGATACGCAGTATTTT
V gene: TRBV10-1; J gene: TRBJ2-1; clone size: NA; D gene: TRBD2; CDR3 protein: CASLEGLAAYNEQFF; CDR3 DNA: TGCGCCAGCTTAGAAGGACTAGCGGCGTACAATGAGCAGTTCTTC
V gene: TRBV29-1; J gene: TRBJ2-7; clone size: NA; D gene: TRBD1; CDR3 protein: CSVRAPGQATYEQYF; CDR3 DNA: TGCAGCGTTCGGGCTCCGGGACAGGCAACCTACGAGCAGTACTTC
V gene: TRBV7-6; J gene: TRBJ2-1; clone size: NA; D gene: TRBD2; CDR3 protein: CASSAETSGSLYEQFF; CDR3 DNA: TGTGCCAGCAGCGCAGAGACTAGCGGGAGTCTTTATGAGCAGTTCTTC
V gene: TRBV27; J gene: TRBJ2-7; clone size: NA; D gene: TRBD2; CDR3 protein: CASSWGGDEQYF; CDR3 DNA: TGTGCCAGCAGTTGGGGGGGGGACGAGCAGTACTTC
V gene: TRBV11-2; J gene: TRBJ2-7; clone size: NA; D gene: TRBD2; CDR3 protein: CASSLEVALAGYEQYF; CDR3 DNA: TGTGCCAGCAGCTTAGAGGTTGCTCTAGCGGGCTACGAGCAGTACTTC
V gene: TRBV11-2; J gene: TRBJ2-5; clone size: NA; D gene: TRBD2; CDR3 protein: CASSTGTSGRLQETQYF; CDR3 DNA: TGTGCCAGCAGCACAGGGACTAGCGGGAGGTTACAAGAGACCCAGTACTTC
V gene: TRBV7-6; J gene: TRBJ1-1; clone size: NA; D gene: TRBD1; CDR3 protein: CASSWGQGARTEAFF; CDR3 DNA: TGTGCCAGCAGCTGGGGACAGGGGGCAAGGACTGAAGCTTTCTTT
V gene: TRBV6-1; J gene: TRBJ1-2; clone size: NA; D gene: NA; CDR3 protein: CASRGGGVAYGYTF; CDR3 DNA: TGTGCCAGCCGCGGCGGTGGGGTTGCCTATGGCTACACCTTC
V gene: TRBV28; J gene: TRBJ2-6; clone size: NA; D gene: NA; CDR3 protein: CASSPGYSGANVLTF; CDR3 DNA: TGTGCCAGCAGCCCCGGGTACTCTGGGGCCAACGTCCTGACTTTC
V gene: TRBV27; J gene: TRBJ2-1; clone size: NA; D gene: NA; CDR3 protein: CASSFLGNEQFF; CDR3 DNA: TGTGCCAGCAGTTTCCTGGGCAATGAGCAGTTCTTC
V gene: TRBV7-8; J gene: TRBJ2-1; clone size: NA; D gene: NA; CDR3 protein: CASSLDVYHNEQFF; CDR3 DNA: TGTGCCAGCAGCTTAGATGTCTACCACAATGAGCAGTTCTTC
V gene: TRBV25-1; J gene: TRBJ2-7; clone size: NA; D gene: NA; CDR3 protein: CASSPQSDLYEQYF; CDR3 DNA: TGTGCCAGCAGTCCCCAGTCCGACCTCTACGAGCAGTACTTC
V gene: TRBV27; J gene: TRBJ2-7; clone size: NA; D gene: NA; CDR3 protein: CASSLILGDRFEQYF; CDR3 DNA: TGTGCCAGCAGTTTGATTTTGGGCGATAGGTTCGAGCAGTACTTC
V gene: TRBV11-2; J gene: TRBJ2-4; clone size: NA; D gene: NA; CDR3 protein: CASSPAVGAKNIQYF; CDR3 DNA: TGTGCCAGCAGCCCGGCAGTGGGGGCCAAAAACATTCAGTACTTC
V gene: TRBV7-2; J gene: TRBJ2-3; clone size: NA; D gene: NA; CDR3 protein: CASSLDNTDTQYF; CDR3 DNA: TGTGCCAGCAGCTTAGATAACACAGATACGCAGTATTTT
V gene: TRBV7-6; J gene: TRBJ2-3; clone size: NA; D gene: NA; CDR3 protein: CASSSLGSVADTQYF; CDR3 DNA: TGTGCCAGCAGCTCCCTCGGTAGCGTAGCAGATACGCAGTATTTT
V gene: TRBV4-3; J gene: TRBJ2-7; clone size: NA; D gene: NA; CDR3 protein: CASSQDRGSSYEQYF; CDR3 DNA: TGCGCCAGCAGCCAAGACAGGGGATCATCCTACGAGCAGTACTTC
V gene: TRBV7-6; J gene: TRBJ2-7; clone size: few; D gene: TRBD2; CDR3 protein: CASSLWLAGGEGGGYEQYF; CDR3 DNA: TGTGCCAGCAGCTTATGGCTAGCGGGTGGTGAGGGAGGAGGTTACGAGCAGTACTTC
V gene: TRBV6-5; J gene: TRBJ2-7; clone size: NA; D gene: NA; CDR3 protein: CASSYSVRGEQYF; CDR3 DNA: TGTGCCAGCAGTTACTCGGTAAGGGGCGAGCAGTACTTC
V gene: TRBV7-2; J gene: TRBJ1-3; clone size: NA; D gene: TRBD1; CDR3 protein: CASSQGGTDLSGNTIYF; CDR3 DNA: TGTGCCAGCAGCCAAGGCGGGACAGACCTCTCTGGAAACACCATATATTTT
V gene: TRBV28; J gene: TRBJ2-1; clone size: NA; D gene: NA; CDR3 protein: CASQSPRAGRSYNEQFF; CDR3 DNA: TGTGCCAGCCAGTCGCCCCGGGCGGGGAGATCCTACAATGAGCAGTTCTTC
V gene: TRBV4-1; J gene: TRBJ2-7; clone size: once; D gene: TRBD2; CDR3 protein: CASSPYGTSGRLSYEQYF; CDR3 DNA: TGCGCCAGCAGCCCGTACGGGACTAGCGGGAGATTATCTTACGAGCAGTACTTC
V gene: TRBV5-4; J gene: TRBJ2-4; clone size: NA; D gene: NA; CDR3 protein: CASSHSGNIQYF; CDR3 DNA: TGTGCCAGCAGCCACAGCGGCAACATTCAGTACTTC
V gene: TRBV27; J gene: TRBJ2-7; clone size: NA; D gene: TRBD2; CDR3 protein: CASSPSGYSYEQYF; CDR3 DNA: TGTGCCAGCAGCCCTAGCGGCTACTCCTACGAGCAGTACTTC
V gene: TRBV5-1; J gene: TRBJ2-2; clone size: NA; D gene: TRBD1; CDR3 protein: CASKYRGQAGELFF; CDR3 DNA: TGCGCCAGTAAATACAGGGGGCAGGCCGGGGAGCTGTTTTTT
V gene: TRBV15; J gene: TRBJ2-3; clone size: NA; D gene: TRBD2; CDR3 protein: CATTASGFGSFTDTQYF; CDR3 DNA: TGTGCCACCACGGCTAGCGGGTTCGGCTCCTTCACAGATACGCAGTATTTT